This TCR beta chain was identified in a study of blood T cells in healthy people across ages. The CDR3 loop spans 14 amino acids. Trimming left V 1 base short and J 5 bases short, with 11 bases between. The V gene's germline CDR1 is KGHSH and CDR2 LQKENI. A J-beta primer mix and a sample-barcoded 5' primer were used in a second PCR of roughly 7 to 12 cycles. In TCRdb, the 5' RACE reads were re-called with MiXCR into one record per CDR3 protein. In the table there are hundreds of thousands of distinct CDR3 sequences, 49% of which are singletons. The sample was blood. The chain combines TRBV18 with TRBJ2-5, with D tentatively TRBD2 (6 bases). This TCR came from a woman aged 60-70 years in good health. The CDR3: CASSPQDYEETQYF. CDR3 coding DNA: TGTGCCAGCTCACCACAGGACTACGAGGAGACCCAGTACTTC.